These T cell receptor beta chains were read from a single sample in a study of blood T cell repertoires in COVID-19. Method: immunoSEQ multiplex PCR; TCRdb's copy keeps in-frame clones and lacks some. The sample lists 210,000 or so clones, 86% occurring once. Sequencing input: peripheral blood. Receptors originate from a woman aged 45-59 years with acute or convalescent COVID-19. CDR3s include the opening cysteine and the closing phenylalanine or tryptophan. Each record gives: D gene, J gene, clone size, V gene, CDR3 protein, CDR3 DNA. A D gene is named only where the DNA matches it firmly. Size is stated for part of the rows, as once, few or many counts, or as a class when the clone is expanded.

d_gene: -
j_gene: TRBJ1-1
abundance: -
v_gene: TRBV6-2/TRBV6-3
CDR3aa: CASSYGGANTEAFF
CDR3nt: TGTGCCAGCAGTTACGGTGGGGCGAACACTGAAGCTTTCTTT

d_gene: TRBD2
j_gene: TRBJ2-1
abundance: once
v_gene: TRBV5-1
CDR3aa: CASSLVLAGDMSSYNEQFF
CDR3nt: TGCGCCAGCAGCTTGGTACTAGCGGGAGACATGAGCTCCTACAATGAGCAGTTCTTC

d_gene: TRBD1
j_gene: TRBJ1-2
abundance: -
v_gene: TRBV7-2
CDR3aa: CASSLGQGVSGYTF
CDR3nt: TGTGCCAGCAGCTTAGGACAGGGAGTGAGTGGCTACACCTTC

d_gene: -
j_gene: TRBJ2-3
abundance: -
v_gene: TRBV7-2
CDR3aa: CASSFLSIWYF
CDR3nt: TGTGCCAGCAGCTTCCTTTCTATATGGTATTTT

d_gene: -
j_gene: TRBJ2-5
abundance: -
v_gene: TRBV7-2
CDR3aa: CASSLQGGEETQYF
CDR3nt: TGTGCCAGCAGTTTGCAGGGAGGAGAAGAGACCCAGTACTTC

d_gene: -
j_gene: TRBJ1-5
abundance: -
v_gene: TRBV6-5
CDR3aa: CASRLQGNGNQPQHF
CDR3nt: TGTGCCAGCAGACTCCAGGGGAATGGCAATCAGCCCCAGCATTTT

d_gene: TRBD2
j_gene: TRBJ2-7
abundance: -
v_gene: TRBV27
CDR3aa: CASSSWAPGLAGVEQYF
CDR3nt: TGTGCCAGCAGTTCTTGGGCCCCGGGACTAGCGGGAGTCGAGCAGTACTTC

d_gene: TRBD2
j_gene: TRBJ2-5
abundance: -
v_gene: TRBV7-2
CDR3aa: CASSPLPPLAGGLETQYF
CDR3nt: TGTGCCAGCAGCCCCCTCCCCCCACTAGCGGGGGGGCTGGAGACCCAGTACTTC

d_gene: -
j_gene: TRBJ2-1
abundance: -
v_gene: TRBV11-1
CDR3aa: CASSRSQERYNEQFF
CDR3nt: TGTGCCAGCAGCCGATCCCAGGAACGCTACAATGAGCAGTTCTTC

d_gene: TRBD2
j_gene: TRBJ2-5
abundance: -
v_gene: TRBV9
CDR3aa: CASSVGVAGARETQYF
CDR3nt: TGTGCCAGCAGCGTAGGGGTAGCGGGGGCCCGGGAGACCCAGTACTTC

d_gene: -
j_gene: TRBJ1-6
abundance: -
v_gene: TRBV3-1/TRBV3-2
CDR3aa: CASSQGQGSSPLHF
CDR3nt: TGTGCCAGCAGCCAAGGGCAGGGTAGTTCACCCCTCCACTTT

d_gene: -
j_gene: TRBJ2-3
abundance: -
v_gene: TRBV20-1
CDR3aa: CSASTQGTFVDTQYF
CDR3nt: TGCAGTGCTAGTACCCAGGGGACATTCGTTGATACGCAGTATTTT

d_gene: -
j_gene: TRBJ2-1
abundance: -
v_gene: TRBV10-2
CDR3aa: CASSEFSGNEQFF
CDR3nt: TGCGCCAGCAGTGAGTTCAGCGGGAATGAGCAGTTCTTC

d_gene: TRBD1
j_gene: TRBJ1-6
abundance: -
v_gene: TRBV13
CDR3aa: CASSPWTGAVYNSPLHF
CDR3nt: TGTGCCAGCAGCCCCTGGACAGGGGCCGTTTATAATTCACCCCTCCACTTT

d_gene: -
j_gene: TRBJ1-4
abundance: -
v_gene: TRBV5-1
CDR3aa: CASSWGGGENEKLFF
CDR3nt: TGCGCCAGCAGCTGGGGTGGGGGCGAAAATGAAAAACTGTTTTTT

d_gene: -
j_gene: TRBJ1-2
abundance: -
v_gene: TRBV19
CDR3aa: CASSTRAYGYTF
CDR3nt: TGTGCCAGTAGTACGCGAGCCTATGGCTACACCTTC

d_gene: TRBD2
j_gene: TRBJ2-3
abundance: -
v_gene: TRBV18
CDR3aa: CASSPGLAGIIGTDTQYF
CDR3nt: TGTGCCAGCTCACCCGGACTAGCGGGGATAATTGGCACAGATACGCAGTATTTT

d_gene: -
j_gene: TRBJ2-6
abundance: -
v_gene: TRBV7-9
CDR3aa: CASSLIGAGANVLTF
CDR3nt: TGTGCCAGCAGCTTAATTGGGGCAGGGGCCAACGTCCTGACTTTC

d_gene: -
j_gene: TRBJ1-4
abundance: -
v_gene: TRBV25-1
CDR3aa: CASSAIRGNNEKLFF
CDR3nt: TGTGCCAGCAGTGCAATTAGGGGGAATAATGAAAAACTGTTTTTT

d_gene: -
j_gene: TRBJ2-3
abundance: -
v_gene: TRBV2
CDR3aa: CASRPGQSTDTQYF
CDR3nt: TGTGCCAGCAGACCGGGACAAAGCACAGATACGCAGTATTTT

d_gene: TRBD1
j_gene: TRBJ2-2
abundance: -
v_gene: TRBV19
CDR3aa: CATKAWGQGAVGELFF
CDR3nt: TGTGCCACCAAAGCATGGGGACAGGGGGCCGTCGGGGAGCTGTTTTTT

d_gene: -
j_gene: TRBJ1-2
abundance: few
v_gene: TRBV19
CDR3aa: CASSTYSVRQAFFGYTF
CDR3nt: TGTGCCAGTAGTACGTATAGTGTGAGACAGGCTTTTTTTGGCTACACCTTC

d_gene: -
j_gene: TRBJ1-5
abundance: -
v_gene: TRBV6-6
CDR3aa: CASSYSEGNQPQHF
CDR3nt: TGTGCCAGCAGTTACTCTGAGGGCAATCAGCCCCAGCATTTT

d_gene: -
j_gene: TRBJ1-1
abundance: -
v_gene: TRBV24-1
CDR3aa: CATDNGGPNTEAFF
CDR3nt: TGTGCCACCGATAACGGGGGACCCAACACTGAAGCTTTCTTT

d_gene: -
j_gene: TRBJ2-5
abundance: -
v_gene: TRBV5-1
CDR3aa: CASVGSDQETQYF
CDR3nt: TGCGCCAGCGTTGGAAGCGATCAAGAGACCCAGTACTTC

d_gene: -
j_gene: TRBJ1-1
abundance: -
v_gene: TRBV13
CDR3aa: CASTRGTNTEAFF
CDR3nt: TGTGCCAGCACCCGGGGGACGAACACTGAAGCTTTCTTT

d_gene: -
j_gene: TRBJ1-5
abundance: once
v_gene: TRBV23-1
CDR3aa: CASSQVLGNQPQHF
CDR3nt: TGCGCCAGCAGTCAGGTATTAGGCAATCAGCCCCAGCATTTT

d_gene: -
j_gene: TRBJ2-5
abundance: -
v_gene: TRBV7-2
CDR3aa: CASSPRTRRETQYF
CDR3nt: TGTGCCAGCAGCCCCAGAACTAGGCGGGAGACCCAGTACTTC

d_gene: TRBD2
j_gene: TRBJ2-1
abundance: -
v_gene: TRBV7-2
CDR3aa: CASSFTSGYYNEQFF
CDR3nt: TGTGCCAGCAGCTTTACTAGCGGGTACTACAATGAGCAGTTCTTC

d_gene: TRBD1
j_gene: TRBJ1-5
abundance: -
v_gene: TRBV30
CDR3aa: CAWSVRDSQHF
CDR3nt: TGTGCCTGGAGTGTACGGGACAGCCAGCATTTT

d_gene: -
j_gene: TRBJ1-4
abundance: once
v_gene: TRBV3-1/TRBV3-2
CDR3aa: CASSQGGDPNGEKLFF
CDR3nt: TGTGCCAGCAGCCAAGGGGGGGACCCGAACGGTGAAAAACTGTTTTTT

d_gene: TRBD1
j_gene: TRBJ1-4
abundance: -
v_gene: TRBV14
CDR3aa: CASSRTGSGEKLFF
CDR3nt: TGTGCCAGCAGCCGGACAGGGTCGGGAGAAAAACTGTTTTTT

d_gene: -
j_gene: TRBJ2-1
abundance: -
v_gene: TRBV30
CDR3aa: CAGAGTLWNEQFF
CDR3nt: TGTGCCGGAGCCGGGACTCTGTGGAATGAGCAGTTCTTC

d_gene: -
j_gene: TRBJ1-5
abundance: -
v_gene: TRBV3-1/TRBV3-2
CDR3aa: CASSQGQENRPQHF
CDR3nt: TGTGCCAGCAGCCAAGGACAGGAAAATAGGCCCCAGCATTTT